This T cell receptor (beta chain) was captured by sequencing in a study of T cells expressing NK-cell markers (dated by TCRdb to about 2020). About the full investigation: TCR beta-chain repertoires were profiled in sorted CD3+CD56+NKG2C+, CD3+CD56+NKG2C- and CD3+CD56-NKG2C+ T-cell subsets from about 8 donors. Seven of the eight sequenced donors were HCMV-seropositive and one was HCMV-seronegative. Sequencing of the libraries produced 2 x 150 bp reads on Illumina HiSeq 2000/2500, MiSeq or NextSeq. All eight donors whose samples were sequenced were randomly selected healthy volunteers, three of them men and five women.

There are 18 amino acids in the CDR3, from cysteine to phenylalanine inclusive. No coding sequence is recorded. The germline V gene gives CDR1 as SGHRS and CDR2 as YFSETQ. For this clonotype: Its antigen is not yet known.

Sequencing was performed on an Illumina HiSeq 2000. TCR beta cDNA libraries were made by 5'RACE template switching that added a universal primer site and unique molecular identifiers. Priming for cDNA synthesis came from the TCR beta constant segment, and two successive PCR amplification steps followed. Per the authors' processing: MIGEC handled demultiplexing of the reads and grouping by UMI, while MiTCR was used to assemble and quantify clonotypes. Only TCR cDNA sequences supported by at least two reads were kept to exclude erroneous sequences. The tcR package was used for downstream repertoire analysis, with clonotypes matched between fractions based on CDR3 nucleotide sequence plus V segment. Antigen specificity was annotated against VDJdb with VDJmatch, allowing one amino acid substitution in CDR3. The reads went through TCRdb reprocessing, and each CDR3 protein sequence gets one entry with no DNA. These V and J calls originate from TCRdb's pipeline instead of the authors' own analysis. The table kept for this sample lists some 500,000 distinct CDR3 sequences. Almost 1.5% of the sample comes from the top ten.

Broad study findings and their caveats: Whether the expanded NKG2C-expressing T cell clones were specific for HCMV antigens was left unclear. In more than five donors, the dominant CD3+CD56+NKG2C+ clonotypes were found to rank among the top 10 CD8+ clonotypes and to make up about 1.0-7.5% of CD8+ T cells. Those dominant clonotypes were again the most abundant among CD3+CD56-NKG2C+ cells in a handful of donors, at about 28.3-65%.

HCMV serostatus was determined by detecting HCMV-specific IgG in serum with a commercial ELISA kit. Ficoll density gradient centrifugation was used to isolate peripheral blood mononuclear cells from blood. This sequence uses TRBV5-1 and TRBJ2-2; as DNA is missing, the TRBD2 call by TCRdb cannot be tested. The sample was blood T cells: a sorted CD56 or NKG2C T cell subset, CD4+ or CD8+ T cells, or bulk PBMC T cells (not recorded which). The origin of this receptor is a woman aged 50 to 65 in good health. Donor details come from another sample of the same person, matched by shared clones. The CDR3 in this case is CASSSGLAGTVDTGELFF.